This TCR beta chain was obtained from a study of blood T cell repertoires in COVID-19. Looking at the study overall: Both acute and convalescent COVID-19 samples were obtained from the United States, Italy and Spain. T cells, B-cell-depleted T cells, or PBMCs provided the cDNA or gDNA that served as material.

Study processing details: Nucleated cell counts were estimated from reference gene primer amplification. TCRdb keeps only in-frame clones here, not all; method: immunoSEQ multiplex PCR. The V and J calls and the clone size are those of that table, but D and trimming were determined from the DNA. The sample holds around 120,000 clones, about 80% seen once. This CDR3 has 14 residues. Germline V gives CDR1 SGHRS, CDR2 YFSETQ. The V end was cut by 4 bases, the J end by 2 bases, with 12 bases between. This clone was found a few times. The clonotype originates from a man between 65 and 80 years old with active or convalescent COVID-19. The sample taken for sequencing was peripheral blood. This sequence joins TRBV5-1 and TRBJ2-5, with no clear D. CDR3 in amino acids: CASSATVAQETQYF. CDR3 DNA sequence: TGCGCCAGCAGCGCCACAGTTGCTCAAGAGACCCAGTACTTC.